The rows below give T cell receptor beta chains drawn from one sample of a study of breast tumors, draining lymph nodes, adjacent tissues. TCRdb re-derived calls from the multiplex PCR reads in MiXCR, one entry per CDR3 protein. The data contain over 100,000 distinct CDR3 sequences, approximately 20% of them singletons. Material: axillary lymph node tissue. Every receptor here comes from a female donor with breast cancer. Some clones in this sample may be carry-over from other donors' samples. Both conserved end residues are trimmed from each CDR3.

CDR3: ASSQEGTGGNTIY
J: TRBJ1-3
V: TRBV4-1

CDR3: ASRKRGTDTRY
J: TRBJ2-3
V: TRBV2

CDR3: ASSLKAGSSYEQY
J: TRBJ2-7
V: TRBV6-5

CDR3: ASSYSGRDNQPQH
J: TRBJ1-5
V: TRBV6-6

CDR3: ACTSLTTRGEQY
J: TRBJ2-7
V: TRBV30

CDR3: ASSLAGQLQETQY
J: TRBJ2-5
V: TRBV7-2

CDR3: ASSQRRAANYGYT
J: TRBJ1-2
V: TRBV4-1

CDR3: SAPLSGGSYEQY
J: TRBJ2-7
V: TRBV20-1

CDR3: ASSPGRDYSLEQF
J: TRBJ2-1
V: TRBV6-5

CDR3: ASSITGLAETSSTDTQY
J: TRBJ2-3
V: TRBV28

CDR3: ASSYSLAGDSYNEQF
J: TRBJ2-1
V: TRBV6-6

CDR3: ATSRDHGGRHTDTQY
J: TRBJ2-3
V: TRBV15

CDR3: SATAGLAGLQSYEQY
J: TRBJ2-7
V: TRBV20-1

CDR3: ASSVAKGSYNEQF
J: TRBJ2-1
V: TRBV9

CDR3: ASSSYTRQIKSQY
J: TRBJ2-5
V: TRBV28

CDR3: ASSSKHGAPTDTQY
J: TRBJ2-3
V: TRBV6-6

CDR3: SAPGRSGMSNEQF
J: TRBJ2-1
V: TRBV20-1

CDR3: SAKDITAGELF
J: TRBJ2-2
V: TRBV29-1

CDR3: ASSRAGPGTDTQY
J: TRBJ2-3
V: TRBV7-9

CDR3: ASSPDPYNEQF
J: TRBJ2-1
V: TRBV3-2

CDR3: SVEGDNYNEQF
J: TRBJ2-1
V: TRBV29-1

CDR3: ASSLGTFVNTGETQY
J: TRBJ2-5
V: TRBV5-1

CDR3: ASSASRTGELF
J: TRBJ2-2
V: TRBV19

CDR3: SVGTSGRVQGAQF
J: TRBJ2-1
V: TRBV20-1

CDR3: ASSTSGREGEQF
J: TRBJ2-1
V: TRBV5-1

CDR3: ASSPNDRNQPQH
J: TRBJ1-5
V: TRBV18

CDR3: ASSPGTGTQY
J: TRBJ2-3
V: TRBV6-5

CDR3: ASGGKNEQF
J: TRBJ2-1
V: TRBV5-5

CDR3: ASSQRESYEQY
J: TRBJ2-7
V: TRBV3-1

CDR3: ASSRKPGLNYGYT
J: TRBJ1-2
V: TRBV19

CDR3: ATGLADYEQY
J: TRBJ2-7
V: TRBV15

CDR3: ASSRRRGGQETQY
J: TRBJ2-5
V: TRBV11-3

CDR3: ASSFASGRSYNEQF
J: TRBJ2-1
V: TRBV27

CDR3: ASRDSGSGEQY
J: TRBJ2-7
V: TRBV12-3/TRBV12-4

CDR3: ASSEGIRNEQF
J: TRBJ2-1
V: TRBV2

CDR3: ASSMRDPSYNEQF
J: TRBJ2-1
V: TRBV19

CDR3: ASSLGLGGLNSPLH
J: TRBJ1-6
V: TRBV27

CDR3: ASSSVGVGSYEQY
J: TRBJ2-7
V: TRBV27

CDR3: ASSSDVPRGGTQY
J: TRBJ2-5
V: TRBV7-2

CDR3: ASGPVRNEQF
J: TRBJ2-1
V: TRBV12-5

CDR3: ASSLLGGVSSEQY
J: TRBJ2-7
V: TRBV12-3/TRBV12-4

CDR3: ASSPRPTGTAYNSPLH
J: TRBJ1-6
V: TRBV7-6

CDR3: SAPPRGLRQPQH
J: TRBJ1-5
V: TRBV20-1

CDR3: ASSPLTGKYEQY
J: TRBJ2-7
V: TRBV4-2

CDR3: ASSAYQRESYEQY
J: TRBJ2-7
V: TRBV7-9

CDR3: AWTTGQYGDEKLF
J: TRBJ1-4
V: TRBV30